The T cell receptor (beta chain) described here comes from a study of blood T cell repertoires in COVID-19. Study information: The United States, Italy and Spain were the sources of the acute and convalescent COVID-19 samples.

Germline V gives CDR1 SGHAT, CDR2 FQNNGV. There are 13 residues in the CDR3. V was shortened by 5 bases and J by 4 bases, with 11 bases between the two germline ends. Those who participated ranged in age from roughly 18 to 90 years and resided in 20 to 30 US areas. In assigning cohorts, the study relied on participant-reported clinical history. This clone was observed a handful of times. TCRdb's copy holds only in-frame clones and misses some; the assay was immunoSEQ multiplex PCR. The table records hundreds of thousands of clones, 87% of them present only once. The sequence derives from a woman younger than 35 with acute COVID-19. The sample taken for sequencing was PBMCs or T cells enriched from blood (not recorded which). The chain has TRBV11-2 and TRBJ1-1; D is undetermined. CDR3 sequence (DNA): TGTGCCAGCAGCGTCTCGCGAGGCACTGAAGCTTTCTTT. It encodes CASSVSRGTEAFF.